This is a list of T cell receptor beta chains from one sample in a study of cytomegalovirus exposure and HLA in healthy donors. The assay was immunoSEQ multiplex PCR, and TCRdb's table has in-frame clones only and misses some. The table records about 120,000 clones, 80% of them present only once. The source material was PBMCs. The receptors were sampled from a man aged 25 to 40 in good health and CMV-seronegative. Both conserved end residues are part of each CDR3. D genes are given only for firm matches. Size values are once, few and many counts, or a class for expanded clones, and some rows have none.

CDR3 DNA: TGTGCCAGCAGTGAATCAGAGACAGTTCTTTCACCCCTCCACTTT; CDR3 protein: CASSESETVLSPLHF; clone size: -; V gene: TRBV25-1; D gene: -; J gene: TRBJ1-6
CDR3 DNA: TGTGCCAGCAGCTTGGCAGGGGGGTCAACTAATGAAAAACTGTTTTTT; CDR3 protein: CASSLAGGSTNEKLFF; clone size: -; V gene: TRBV5-4; D gene: TRBD1; J gene: TRBJ1-4
CDR3 DNA: TGTGCCAGCAGCCCCGGAGGGCAGCCCCAGCATTTT; CDR3 protein: CASSPGGQPQHF; clone size: -; V gene: TRBV25-1; D gene: -; J gene: TRBJ1-5
CDR3 DNA: TGTGCCAGCAGCATCCACAGGGCTTCCTATAATTCACCCCTCCACTTT; CDR3 protein: CASSIHRASYNSPLHF; clone size: -; V gene: TRBV11-2; D gene: -; J gene: TRBJ1-6
CDR3 DNA: TGCGCCAGCAGCGAAGCGGGGGGCCCCGCGGCCCAGTACTTC; CDR3 protein: CASSEAGGPAAQYF; clone size: -; V gene: TRBV5-1; D gene: TRBD2; J gene: TRBJ2-5
CDR3 DNA: TGTGCCAGCAGTCAGGGGGCGGGAAATTCACCCCTCCACTTT; CDR3 protein: CASSQGAGNSPLHF; clone size: few; V gene: TRBV6-6; D gene: TRBD1; J gene: TRBJ1-6
CDR3 DNA: TGTGCCAGCAGCCAAGATTGGCTCTATGGCTACACCTTC; CDR3 protein: CASSQDWLYGYTF; clone size: -; V gene: TRBV14; D gene: -; J gene: TRBJ1-2
CDR3 DNA: TGTGCCATCAGTGAGTCGCGACAGGCTCGTAATACGCAGTATTTT; CDR3 protein: CAISESRQARNTQYF; clone size: -; V gene: TRBV10-3; D gene: -; J gene: TRBJ2-3
CDR3 DNA: TGTGCCAGCAGTTATAAACGAACAGGGAGCCCTGAAGCTTTCTTT; CDR3 protein: CASSYKRTGSPEAFF; clone size: -; V gene: TRBV6-6; D gene: -; J gene: TRBJ1-1
CDR3 DNA: TGTGCCAGCAGTACCCTACAGCCGGGACAGGGGTCCGCCTACGAGCAGTACTTC; CDR3 protein: CASSTLQPGQGSAYEQYF; clone size: -; V gene: TRBV25-1; D gene: TRBD1; J gene: TRBJ2-7
CDR3 DNA: TGCAGCGTTGAAGGCAGAACAGCTTTCTTT; CDR3 protein: CSVEGRTAFF; clone size: -; V gene: TRBV29-1; D gene: -; J gene: TRBJ1-1
CDR3 DNA: TGTGCCACCAGCAGAGGGGGACAGGGACTCAATCAGCCCCAGCATTTT; CDR3 protein: CATSRGGQGLNQPQHF; clone size: -; V gene: TRBV15; D gene: TRBD1; J gene: TRBJ1-5
CDR3 DNA: TGTGCCAGTAGTATGAAGACCAGGGGGCTTGATGGCTACACCTTC; CDR3 protein: CASSMKTRGLDGYTF; clone size: -; V gene: TRBV19; D gene: TRBD1; J gene: TRBJ1-2
CDR3 DNA: TGTGCCTGGATTCTCGTAAATACGCAGTATTTT; CDR3 protein: CAWILVNTQYF; clone size: few; V gene: TRBV30; D gene: -; J gene: TRBJ2-3
CDR3 DNA: TGTGCCAGCTCACCACCGGCAGGGGACTATAATTCACCCCTCCACTTT; CDR3 protein: CASSPPAGDYNSPLHF; clone size: -; V gene: TRBV18; D gene: -; J gene: TRBJ1-6
CDR3 DNA: TGTGCCACCAGCAGAGTTTTTCGAGGGAATGAGCAGTTCTTC; CDR3 protein: CATSRVFRGNEQFF; clone size: -; V gene: TRBV15; D gene: -; J gene: TRBJ2-1
CDR3 DNA: TGTGCCAGCAGTGAGACAGGGCGTCTGGGTTCACCCCTCCACTTT; CDR3 protein: CASSETGRLGSPLHF; clone size: once; V gene: TRBV2; D gene: TRBD1; J gene: TRBJ1-6
CDR3 DNA: TGTGCCAGCAGCTTTAACAGGGGATCATTGGTGAACACTGAGGCTTTCTTT; CDR3 protein: CASSFNRGSLVNTEAFF; clone size: -; V gene: TRBV13; D gene: TRBD1; J gene: TRBJ1-1
CDR3 DNA: TGCGCCAGCAGCTTGGGGCTTACAGATACGCAGTATTTT; CDR3 protein: CASSLGLTDTQYF; clone size: once; V gene: TRBV5-1; D gene: -; J gene: TRBJ2-3
CDR3 DNA: TGTGCCAGCAGCTTCCCGACAGGGGTCTATGGCTACACCTTC; CDR3 protein: CASSFPTGVYGYTF; clone size: -; V gene: TRBV5-8; D gene: TRBD1; J gene: TRBJ1-2
CDR3 DNA: TGTGCCAGCTTTGGTTGGACAGGGGCCTACGAGCAGTACTTC; CDR3 protein: CASFGWTGAYEQYF; clone size: -; V gene: TRBV6-5; D gene: TRBD1; J gene: TRBJ2-7
CDR3 DNA: TGTGCCAGCAGCTTGCAGGGGACGGCCTATTACAATGAGCAGTTCTTC; CDR3 protein: CASSLQGTAYYNEQFF; clone size: -; V gene: TRBV5-6; D gene: -; J gene: TRBJ2-1
CDR3 DNA: TGTGCCAGTAGTTTCCTTCAGGGTGACGAGCAGTACTTC; CDR3 protein: CASSFLQGDEQYF; clone size: -; V gene: TRBV19; D gene: -; J gene: TRBJ2-7
CDR3 DNA: TGTGCCAGCAGCCTTTTCAGGCCAGAGGGAGCTAACTATGGCTACACCTTC; CDR3 protein: CASSLFRPEGANYGYTF; clone size: few; V gene: TRBV7-2; D gene: -; J gene: TRBJ1-2
CDR3 DNA: TGCGCCAGCAGCTTTCTAGCGGGGCAAGAGACCCAGTACTTC; CDR3 protein: CASSFLAGQETQYF; clone size: few; V gene: TRBV5-1; D gene: TRBD2; J gene: TRBJ2-5
CDR3 DNA: TGCGCCAGCAGCCATCCTACAGGGTCATTGGAAGCTTTCTTT; CDR3 protein: CASSHPTGSLEAFF; clone size: -; V gene: TRBV4-1; D gene: -; J gene: TRBJ1-1
CDR3 DNA: TGTGCCAGCAGCTTTCCGGGACAGGGGGGTTTCTATGGCTACACCTTC; CDR3 protein: CASSFPGQGGFYGYTF; clone size: -; V gene: TRBV7-2; D gene: TRBD1; J gene: TRBJ1-2
CDR3 DNA: TGTGCCAGCAGCTTCCCGGGACTGACAACTAATGAAAAACTGTTTTTT; CDR3 protein: CASSFPGLTTNEKLFF; clone size: -; V gene: TRBV7-9; D gene: -; J gene: TRBJ1-4
CDR3 DNA: TGTGCCAGCTCACCTGCAGGTTACGAGCAGTACTTC; CDR3 protein: CASSPAGYEQYF; clone size: -; V gene: TRBV18; D gene: -; J gene: TRBJ2-7
CDR3 DNA: TGCGCCAGCAGCCAAGATGTCCCGCGGGGGGGCAACACCGGGGAGCTGTTTTTT; CDR3 protein: CASSQDVPRGGNTGELFF; clone size: -; V gene: TRBV4-3; D gene: TRBD2; J gene: TRBJ2-2
CDR3 DNA: TGCGCCAGCAGCCCGTATACGGGGCGGGGGCAGTACTTC; CDR3 protein: CASSPYTGRGQYF; clone size: -; V gene: TRBV4-1; D gene: -; J gene: TRBJ2-7
CDR3 DNA: TGCGCCAGCAGTGAAGGACAGGGCTGCAATTCACCCCTCCACTTT; CDR3 protein: CASSEGQGCNSPLHF; clone size: -; V gene: TRBV10-1; D gene: TRBD1; J gene: TRBJ1-6
CDR3 DNA: TGCGCCAGCAGCACACCCCGGGACAGCTACAATGAGCAGTTCTTC; CDR3 protein: CASSTPRDSYNEQFF; clone size: -; V gene: TRBV5-1; D gene: TRBD1; J gene: TRBJ2-1
CDR3 DNA: TGTGCCAGCAGGAACACAGAATTGTACCAAGAGACCCAGTACTTC; CDR3 protein: CASRNTELYQETQYF; clone size: -; V gene: TRBV7-8; D gene: -; J gene: TRBJ2-5
CDR3 DNA: TGTGCCAGCAGTTCTTTATTCAGGGGGCGCCAGGACGAGCAGTACTTC; CDR3 protein: CASSSLFRGRQDEQYF; clone size: few; V gene: TRBV27; D gene: TRBD1; J gene: TRBJ2-7
CDR3 DNA: TGTGCCAGCAGTTTAGGGGGGGGTCCCCGGGCGACCCAGTACTTC; CDR3 protein: CASSLGGGPRATQYF; clone size: -; V gene: TRBV27; D gene: TRBD2; J gene: TRBJ2-5
CDR3 DNA: TGTGCCACTGGACAGGGATCGCCCTACGAGCAGTACTTC; CDR3 protein: CATGQGSPYEQYF; clone size: -; V gene: TRBV10-3; D gene: TRBD1; J gene: TRBJ2-7
CDR3 DNA: TGTGCCAGTAGGGTGACAGGGGGGGTAGGCCGAGCCAAAAACAGTCAGTACTTC; CDR3 protein: CASRVTGGVGRAKNSQYF; clone size: -; V gene: TRBV19; D gene: TRBD1; J gene: TRBJ2-4
CDR3 DNA: TGCGCCAGCAGCTTGGCCGGGACTAGGGAAGAGACCCAGTACTTC; CDR3 protein: CASSLAGTREETQYF; clone size: -; V gene: TRBV5-1; D gene: TRBD2; J gene: TRBJ2-5
CDR3 DNA: TGTGCCAGCAGCCGGGGACTAGCGGGCTCAAGCTCCTACGAGCAGTACTTC; CDR3 protein: CASSRGLAGSSSYEQYF; clone size: -; V gene: TRBV11-2; D gene: TRBD2; J gene: TRBJ2-7
CDR3 DNA: TGTGCCAGCAGTTTATGGGGGGGAGGGGACTATGGCTACACCTTC; CDR3 protein: CASSLWGGGDYGYTF; clone size: -; V gene: TRBV28; D gene: -; J gene: TRBJ1-2
CDR3 DNA: TGTGCCAGCAGCTCTGGGGCGGGGCCGGTGGAACTGTTTTTT; CDR3 protein: CASSSGAGPVELFF; clone size: -; V gene: TRBV7-8; D gene: -; J gene: TRBJ1-4
CDR3 DNA: TGTGCCAGCAGCGGTGAGACGGAGGATTATAGCAATCAGCCCCAGCATTTT; CDR3 protein: CASSGETEDYSNQPQHF; clone size: -; V gene: TRBV5-5; D gene: -; J gene: TRBJ1-5
CDR3 DNA: TGCGCCAGCAGTGAGTCAAAGGGACAGGGGACCGATACGCAGTATTTT; CDR3 protein: CASSESKGQGTDTQYF; clone size: few; V gene: TRBV10-1; D gene: TRBD1; J gene: TRBJ2-3
CDR3 DNA: TGTGCCAGCAGTTACGGCAGGGGATTCGACACTGAAGCTTTCTTT; CDR3 protein: CASSYGRGFDTEAFF; clone size: -; V gene: TRBV6-6; D gene: -; J gene: TRBJ1-1
CDR3 DNA: TGTGCCAGCTCACCAGCGGGGAACGGGGAGCTGTTTTTT; CDR3 protein: CASSPAGNGELFF; clone size: -; V gene: TRBV18; D gene: -; J gene: TRBJ2-2
CDR3 DNA: TGTGCCAGCAGCCAAGCCGGGACAGGCTACGAGCAGTACTTC; CDR3 protein: CASSQAGTGYEQYF; clone size: -; V gene: TRBV14; D gene: TRBD1; J gene: TRBJ2-7
CDR3 DNA: TGTGCCAGCAGGGACGCGGGACTAGCGGGGGGACTCAGCACAGATACGCAGTATTTT; CDR3 protein: CASRDAGLAGGLSTDTQYF; clone size: -; V gene: TRBV2; D gene: TRBD2; J gene: TRBJ2-3
CDR3 DNA: TGTGCCAGCACGGGGACACGTCTCCCCCCCTACGAGCAGTACTTC; CDR3 protein: CASTGTRLPPYEQYF; clone size: -; V gene: TRBV6-1; D gene: -; J gene: TRBJ2-7
CDR3 DNA: TGTGCCAGCAGTTCACCCCGGTTAAGGGGGTTAGGGGAGACCCAGTACTTC; CDR3 protein: CASSSPRLRGLGETQYF; clone size: -; V gene: TRBV11-2; D gene: -; J gene: TRBJ2-5
CDR3 DNA: TGCGCCAGCAGTGAGTCCGGGGGGGAGGGACCCGGGGAGCTGTTTTTT; CDR3 protein: CASSESGGEGPGELFF; clone size: -; V gene: TRBV10-1; D gene: TRBD2; J gene: TRBJ2-2
CDR3 DNA: TGTGCCAGCAGCTTCATGCCCAGGGGAGCTAACTATGGCTACACCTTC; CDR3 protein: CASSFMPRGANYGYTF; clone size: -; V gene: TRBV7-2; D gene: -; J gene: TRBJ1-2
CDR3 DNA: TGTGCCAGCAGCTTAGGAGTTCCGACTAGTGCGTATGAGCAGTTCTTC; CDR3 protein: CASSLGVPTSAYEQFF; clone size: -; V gene: TRBV7-9; D gene: -; J gene: TRBJ2-1
CDR3 DNA: TGTGCCAGCAGCTTAGCGGGCCCCCTGTACGAGCAGTACTTC; CDR3 protein: CASSLAGPLYEQYF; clone size: -; V gene: TRBV5-8; D gene: -; J gene: TRBJ2-7
CDR3 DNA: TGTGCCAGCAGGAGGGGGGGGACAGATACGCAGTATTTT; CDR3 protein: CASRRGGTDTQYF; clone size: -; V gene: TRBV6-6; D gene: -; J gene: TRBJ2-3